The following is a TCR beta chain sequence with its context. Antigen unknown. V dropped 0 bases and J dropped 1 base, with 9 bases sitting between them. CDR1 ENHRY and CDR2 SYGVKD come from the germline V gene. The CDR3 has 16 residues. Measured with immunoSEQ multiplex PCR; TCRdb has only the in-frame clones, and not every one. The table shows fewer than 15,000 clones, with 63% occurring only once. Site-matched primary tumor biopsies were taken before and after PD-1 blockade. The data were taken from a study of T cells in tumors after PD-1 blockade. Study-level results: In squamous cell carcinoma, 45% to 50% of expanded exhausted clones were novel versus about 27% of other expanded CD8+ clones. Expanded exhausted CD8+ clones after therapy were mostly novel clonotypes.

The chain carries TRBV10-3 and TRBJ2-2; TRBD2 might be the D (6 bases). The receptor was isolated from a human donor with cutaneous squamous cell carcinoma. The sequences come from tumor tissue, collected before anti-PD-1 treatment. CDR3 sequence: CAISESSRENTGELFF. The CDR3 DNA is TGTGCCATCAGTGAGTCATCGCGGGAGAACACCGGGGAGCTGTTTTTT.